Listed here are 9 T cell receptor beta chains from one sample, sequenced in a study of lymphopenia after photon versus proton radiotherapy. Sequencing used immunoSEQ multiplex PCR; TCRdb keeps in-frame clones, though not all of them. The table includes fewer than 9,000 clones, under 90% detected once. Source: peripheral blood, taken from a patient treated with photon-based radiotherapy. These TCRs come from a man in his fifties or sixties with cholangiocarcinoma.

This chain links TRBV5-6 with TRBJ2-7; tentative D call: TRBD2 (5 bases). V lost 0 bases, J lost 0 bases, and 7 bases lay in between. The germline gives CDR1 SGHDT, CDR2 YYEEEE. This CDR3 has 14 amino acids. The CDR3 nucleotides are TGTGCCAGCAGCTTGGGAGGGTCCTCCTACGAGCAGTACTTC. Amino acids: CASSLGGSSYEQYF.

The chain couples TRBV7-8 to TRBJ2-5; 10 bases are a match to TRBD2. V lost 5 bases and J lost 2; bases outside the gene matches: 11. CDR1 SGHVS and CDR2 FQNEAQ come from the germline V gene. The length of the CDR3 is 17 residues. This CDR3 reads CASSPHRAAGGQETQYF. In nucleotides, the CDR3 is TGTGCCAGCAGCCCCCACCGGGCAGCGGGGGGGCAAGAGACCCAGTACTTC.

The chain uses TRBV25-1 and TRBJ1-1; D possibly corresponds to TRBD1 (5 bases). This CDR3 spans 13 amino acids. Germline loops: CDR1 MGHDK, CDR2 SYGVNS. V lost 7 bases and J 5 bases, leaving 14 bases between the germline ends. Here the CDR3 DNA reads TGTGCCAGCACCGAAAGGGGTGGAACTGAAGCTTTCTTT. This encodes CASTERGGTEAFF.

The chain links TRBV11-2 to TRBJ2-5; 11 bases line up with TRBD1. Trimming cost V 1 base and J 2 bases; bases outside gene matches: 0. The germline V gene has CDR1 SGHAT and CDR2 FQNNGV. The CDR3 loop spans 15 amino acids. The CDR3 protein is CASSLGDRGQETQYF. The CDR3 DNA sequence: TGTGCCAGCAGCTTAGGGGACAGGGGGCAAGAGACCCAGTACTTC.

The rearrangement uses TRBV27 and TRBJ2-1; a weak D match, TRBD2 (6 bases). V lost 5 bases, J lost 2 bases, and 10 bases lay in between. This CDR3 has 14 amino acids. CDR1 and CDR2 from the germline V gene are MNHEY and SMNVEV (reference sequence). The chain's CDR3 is CASSVGTPYNEQFF. As DNA, the CDR3 is TGTGCCAGCAGTGTCGGGACTCCCTACAATGAGCAGTTCTTC.

This clone has just one count. The chain has TRBV19 and TRBJ1-4; D perhaps matches TRBD1 (5 bases). The CDR3 length is 14 residues. Germline CDR1 and CDR2: LNHDA and SQIVND (reference sequence). The V end lost 5 bases, the J end lost 6 bases, and 13 bases lay between the germline ends. CDR3 region: CASSRGGTDEKLFF. The CDR3 nucleotides are TGTGCCAGTAGTCGTGGAGGGACGGATGAAAAACTGTTTTTT. Combining the CDR3 with reference TRBV19 and TRBJ1-4 gives the whole variable domain DGGITQSPKYLFRKEGQNVTLSCEQNLNHDAMYWYRQDPGQGLRLIYYSQIVNDFQKGDIAEGYSVSREKKESFPLTVTSAQKNPTAFYLCASSRGGTDEKLFFGSGTQLSVL.

J is TRBJ1-4 and V is TRBV2; 7 bases are shared with TRBD1. Losses at the gene ends were 3 bases for V and 7 bases for J; bases not matched to a gene: 5. Germline CDR1 is SNHLY and CDR2 is FYNNEI. The CDR3 consists of 14 residues. CDR3 residues: CASSDETGSEKLFF. CDR3 DNA sequence: TGTGCCAGCAGTGACGAGACAGGGTCTGAAAAACTGTTTTTT. The complete variable domain, with remaining parts taken from reference TRBV2 and TRBJ1-4, reads EPEVTQTPSHQVTQMGQEVILRCVPISNHLYFYWYRQILGQKVEFLVSFYNNEISEKSEIFDDQFSVERPDGSNFTLKIRSTKLEDSAMYFCASSDETGSEKLFFGSGTQLSVL.

CDR3 DNA sequence: TGCACCAGCAGCCATGAGTCCGGACAGGGAAGTGAAAAACTGTTTTTT. Its protein product is CTSSHESGQGSEKLFF. The chain links TRBV1 to TRBJ1-4; the D call of TRBD1 is as the table states it, not checked on the DNA. TRBV1 is given as a pseudogene. CDR3 length: 16 residues.

This rearrangement joins TRBV18 to TRBJ2-1; 10 nucleotides line up with TRBD2. V shed 3 bases, J shed 9 bases, and the junction held 14 bases outside the gene matches. The germline gives CDR1 KGHSH, CDR2 LQKENI. The CDR3 runs to 17 residues. CDR3 bases: TGTGCCAGCTCACCGATGAGCGGGAGGGCCGAAGACGGTGAGCAGTTCTTC. Residues: CASSPMSGRAEDGEQFF.